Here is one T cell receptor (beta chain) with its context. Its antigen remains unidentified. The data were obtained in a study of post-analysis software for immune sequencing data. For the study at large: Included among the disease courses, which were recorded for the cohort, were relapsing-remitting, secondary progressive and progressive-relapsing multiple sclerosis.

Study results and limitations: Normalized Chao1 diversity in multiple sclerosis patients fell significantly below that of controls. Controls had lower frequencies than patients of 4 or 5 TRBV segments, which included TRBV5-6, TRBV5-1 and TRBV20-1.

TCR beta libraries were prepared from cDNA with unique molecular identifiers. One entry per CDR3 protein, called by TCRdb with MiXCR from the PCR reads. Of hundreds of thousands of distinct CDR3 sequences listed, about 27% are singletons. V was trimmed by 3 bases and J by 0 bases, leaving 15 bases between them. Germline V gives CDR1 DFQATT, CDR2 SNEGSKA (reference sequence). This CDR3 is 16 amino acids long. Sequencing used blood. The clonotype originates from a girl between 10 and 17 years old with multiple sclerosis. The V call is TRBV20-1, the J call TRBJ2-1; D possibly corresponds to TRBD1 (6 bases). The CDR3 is CSARGGTPSSYNEQFF. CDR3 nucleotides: TGCAGTGCTAGGGGTGGGACACCGAGCTCCTACAATGAGCAGTTCTTC.